These 10 T cell receptor beta chains originate from one sample sequenced in a study of blood T cell repertoires in COVID-19. The repertoire was sequenced with immunoSEQ multiplex PCR; TCRdb's copy has only in-frame clones and lacks some. Found here are 100,000 or so clones, about 91% of them singletons; the top ten hold 5%. The sequencing input was peripheral blood. The source is a human donor in a cohort sampled during active COVID-19.

The genes are TRBV7-6 and TRBJ2-1, with 11 bases fitting TRBD2. The germline V gene encodes CDR1 SGHVS and CDR2 FNYEAQ. The CDR3 extends over 15 amino acids. V shed 5 bases, J shed 2 bases, and the junction held 2 bases outside the gene matches. CDR3 residues: CASSVLAGAYNEQFF. DNA for the CDR3: TGTGCCAGCAGCGTACTAGCGGGAGCCTACAATGAGCAGTTCTTC.

This clone was observed a few times. V and J are TRBV10-3 and TRBJ1-1; 11 bases match TRBD1. The CDR3 sequence is 13 residues long. CDR1 and CDR2 (germline): ENHRY, SYGVKD. Germline trimming cut 7 bases from V and 5 bases from J; bases unmatched to any gene: 3. The CDR3 region has the DNA TGTGCCATCACACGGGACAGGGGGACTGAAGCTTTCTTT. This translates into CAITRDRGTEAFF.

This clone occurred once. The gene calls are TRBV14 and TRBJ2-1, with D maybe TRBD1 (6 bases). Trimming took 3 bases from V and 9 from J, leaving 12 bases between them. The CDR3 runs 13 residues. Per the germline V gene, CDR1 is SGHDN and CDR2 is FVKESK. The CDR3 DNA sequence: TGTGCCAGCAGCCAGGCGAGGGGGAGTGAGCAGTTCTTC. It specifies CASSQARGSEQFF.

The chain carries TRBV19 and TRBJ1-5, with D maybe TRBD1 (5 bases). Germline CDR1 and CDR2: LNHDA and SQIVND (reference sequence). CDR3 length: 16 residues. V dropped 1 base and J dropped 0 bases, with 10 bases sitting between them. CDR3 nucleotide sequence: TGTGCCAGTAGTATAGGGGGGGTTTATAGCAATCAGCCCCAGCATTTT. Translation gives CASSIGGVYSNQPQHF.

The CDR3, as DNA: TGTGCCAGCAGCACGCGGGACAGGGGATTAGGGGAGCAGTTCTTC. Residues: CASSTRDRGLGEQFF. This rearrangement joins TRBV9 to TRBJ2-1, with 10 bases fitting TRBD1. J gave up 10 bases and V 4 bases, and 11 bases lay outside the gene matches. This CDR3 region has 15 residues. Germline V gene sequence: CDR1 SGDLS, CDR2 YYNGEE.

The rearrangement links TRBV6-5 to TRBJ1-2; weak D call: TRBD1 (6 bases). V lost 7 bases and J 6 bases, leaving 21 bases between the germline ends. The CDR3 extends over 15 amino acids. Per germline, CDR1 MNHEY and CDR2 SVGAGI. The CDR3 spells CASKTTPDRGDGYTF. As DNA, the CDR3 is TGTGCCAGCAAAACTACGCCGGACAGAGGAGATGGCTACACCTTC.

This chain joins TRBV18 and TRBJ2-7; D not certain. CDR1 KGHSH and CDR2 LQKENI come from the germline V gene. V lost 5 bases and J 5 bases, leaving 10 bases between the germline ends. This CDR3 is built from 12 residues. CDR3 sequence reads: CASSSSGDEQYF. The CDR3 DNA is TGTGCCAGCTCATCGTCGGGTGACGAGCAGTACTTC.

The chain carries TRBV9 and TRBJ2-4, with 11 bases fitting TRBD2. The CDR3 runs 17 residues. The junction had 2 bases not matched to a gene; V was cut back by 0 bases and J by 0 bases. CDR1 and CDR2 (germline): SGDLS, YYNGEE. The CDR3 coding sequence is TGTGCCAGCAGCGTAGAGGGGACTAGCGGAGCCAAAAACATTCAGTACTTC. Translating gives CASSVEGTSGAKNIQYF.

This clone was seen only once. The chain couples TRBV6-5 to TRBJ2-5, with 12 nucleotides matching TRBD2. V lost 10 bases to trimming and J lost 3 bases; unmatched junction nucleotides: 6. CDR1 MNHEY and CDR2 SVGAGI come from the germline V gene. The CDR3 spans 14 residues. The CDR3 region is CATQRLAGEETQYF. The CDR3, as DNA: TGTGCCACTCAAAGACTAGCGGGAGAAGAGACCCAGTACTTC.

This chain uses TRBV15 with TRBJ1-5; D is undetermined. CDR3 size: 13 residues. V was pared by 0 bases and J by 7 bases, with 7 bases between. The germline V gene encodes CDR1 LNHNV and CDR2 YYDKDF (reference sequence). The CDR3 sequence is CATSRDPKQPQHF. DNA of the CDR3: TGTGCCACCAGCAGAGATCCTAAGCAGCCCCAGCATTTT.